The 26 T cell receptor beta chains in this list originate from one sample, sequenced in a study of STAT3 mutations in large granular lymphocyte leukemia. Antigens of these TCRs are unknown. Clones were read by immunoSEQ multiplex PCR, and TCRdb kept only the in-frame ones, dropping some. The sample records approximately 45,000 clones, roughly 81% being singletons. General study points: Every T-cell large granular lymphocyte leukemia patient had at least one immunodominant TCR beta clonotype.

Input material: PBMCs. All receptors come from a human donor with T large granular lymphocyte leukemia. Some clones in this sample may be carry-over from other donors' samples.

This sequence joins TRBV7-9 and TRBJ2-1; 8 bases are a match to TRBD1. The length of the CDR3 is 15 residues. Trimming removed 6 bases from V and 5 bases from J; junction bases left unmatched: 9. Germline V lookup: CDR1 SEHNR, CDR2 FQNEAQ (reference sequence). The CDR3 spells CASSVVRGLNNEQFF. The DNA for the CDR3 is TGTGCCAGCAGTGTGGTCAGGGGGCTCAACAATGAGCAGTTCTTC. Filled out from reference TRBV7-9 and TRBJ2-1, the complete variable domain reads DTGVSQNPRHKITKRGQNVTFRCDPISEHNRLYWYRQTLGQGPEFLTYFQNEAQLEKSRLLSDRFSAERPKGSFSTLEIQRTEQGDSAMYLCASSVVRGLNNEQFFGPGTRLTVL.

This sequence joins TRBV5-1 and TRBJ2-3, with 11 nucleotides matching TRBD2. The CDR3 totals 14 residues. The germline V gene has CDR1 SGHRS and CDR2 YFSETQ. The V gene end was trimmed by 1 base and the J gene end by 11 bases; junction bases not matched to a gene: 6. The CDR3 nucleotides read TGCGCCAGCAGCTTGTCCCCCGGGACTAGCGGGCAGTATTTT. Translating it yields CASSLSPGTSGQYF.

The gene calls are TRBV5-1 and TRBJ2-2, with 10 bases that match TRBD2. The CDR3 is made up of 17 amino acids. V shed 0 bases, J shed 1 base, and the junction held 3 bases outside the gene matches. Germline V lookup: CDR1 SGHRS, CDR2 YFSETQ. CDR3 sequence reads: CASSLGSGGQNTGELFF. CDR3 in DNA: TGCGCCAGCAGCTTGGGTAGCGGGGGGCAGAACACCGGGGAGCTGTTTTTT.

The rearrangement joins TRBV11-2 to TRBJ2-3; 9 nucleotides align to TRBD2. This CDR3 contains 16 residues. Germline V CDR1 and CDR2: SGHAT, FQNNGV. V lost 6 bases to trimming and J lost 3 bases; unmatched junction nucleotides: 10. The CDR3 spells CASRGFRGGVTDTQYF. The DNA of the CDR3 is TGTGCCAGCAGGGGTTTCCGCGGGGGGGTAACAGATACGCAGTATTTT.

The chain links TRBV5-1 to TRBJ1-2; 8 bases line up with TRBD1. This CDR3 region has 15 residues. From germline, CDR1 is SGHRS and CDR2 YFSETQ. V dropped 0 bases and J dropped 3; count of bases not matched to a gene: 4. As DNA, the CDR3 is TGCGCCAGCAGCTTGGCGGCAGGGGGCGACTATGGCTACACCTTC. Protein: CASSLAAGGDYGYTF. The variable domain in full, with the rest retrieved from reference TRBV5-1 and TRBJ1-2, is KAGVTQTPRYLIKTRGQQVTLSCSPISGHRSVSWYQQTPGQGLQFLFEYFSETQRNKGNFPGRFSGRQFSNSRSEMNVSTLELGDSALYLCASSLAAGGDYGYTFGSGTRLTVV.

The count of this clone is one. This chain joins TRBV7-8 and TRBJ2-1; TRBD2 aligns across 11 bases. Germline lookup yields CDR1 SGHVS and CDR2 FQNEAQ. The CDR3 spans 15 residues. Unmatched junction bases numbered 10, after V lost 5 bases and J lost 10 bases. CDR3 bases: TGTGCCAGCAGCCTCCAACTAGCGGGGGCCCTCGAGCAGTTCTTC. The encoded protein is CASSLQLAGALEQFF.

This clone has more than one count but fewer than ten. The chain joins TRBV7-6 to TRBJ2-3; no clear D gene. There are 13 residues in the CDR3. Trimming took off 1 base at V and 8 bases at J, with 10 bases between the two ends. CDR1 SGHVS and CDR2 FNYEAQ come from the germline V gene. This chain's CDR3 is CASSLDQGATQYF. The DNA for the CDR3 is TGTGCCAGCAGCTTAGATCAAGGCGCTACGCAGTATTTT. Variable domain in full (rest from reference TRBV7-6 and TRBJ2-3): GAGVSQSPRYKVTKRGQDVALRCDPISGHVSLYWYRQALGQGPEFLTYFNYEAQQDKSGLPNDRFSAERPEGSISTLTIQRTEQRDSAMYRCASSLDQGATQYFGPGTRLTVL.

The sample holds one count of this clone. This chain links TRBV28 with TRBJ2-1; 7 bases line up with TRBD2. This CDR3 is built from 14 residues. V shed 4 bases and J 4 bases; nucleotides not matched to a gene: 4. Looked up from germline, CDR1 is MDHEN and CDR2 is SYDVKM. The CDR3 DNA sequence: TGTGCCAGCAGTTCTAGGACTAGATACAATGAGCAGTTCTTC. Its protein product is CASSSRTRYNEQFF.

This clone is a singleton in its sample. The rearrangement links TRBV5-6 to TRBJ2-5; 7 bases fit TRBD1. Germline values: CDR1 SGHDT, CDR2 YYEEEE. This CDR3 has 13 amino acids. With V trimmed by 3 bases and J by 2 bases, 1 base remained unmatched. CDR3 coding DNA: TGTGCCAGCAGCTCGGGACAGCAAGAGACCCAGTACTTC. It is translated as CASSSGQQETQYF.

The chain combines TRBV6-6 with TRBJ2-1; 11 positions agree with TRBD2. V dropped 5 bases and J dropped 15; count of bases not matched to a gene: 6. The CDR3 has 12 residues. Germline CDR1 MNHNY, CDR2 SVGAGI (reference sequence). DNA for the CDR3: TGTGCCAGCAGTACCCTAGCGGGGGGTACGTTCTTC. As protein: CASSTLAGGTFF.

CDR3 bases: TGCGCCAGCAGCACGGGACAGGAGACAGATACGCAGTATTTT. Amino acids: CASSTGQETDTQYF. The rearrangement joins TRBV5-1 to TRBJ2-3; 8 positions agree with TRBD1. Germline assignment: CDR1 SGHRS and CDR2 YFSETQ. Trimming at V came to 4 bases and at J to 3 bases, leaving 4 bases not matched to a gene. The CDR3 is 14 amino acids.

The J gene is TRBJ2-3, the V gene TRBV2; D uncertain. Germline CDR1 reads SNHLY; CDR2 reads FYNNEI. Trimming took off 1 base at V and 9 bases at J, with 8 bases between the two ends. The CDR3 runs 12 residues. CDR3 bases: TGTGCCAGCAGTGAAGGGCAGGCCACGCAGTATTTT. It specifies CASSEGQATQYF.

This sequence joins TRBV5-1 and TRBJ2-5, with D uncertain. Germline assignment: CDR1 SGHRS and CDR2 YFSETQ. This CDR3 has 14 amino acids. Trimming removed 2 bases at V and 5 bases at J, with 13 bases between. The CDR3 coding sequence is TGCGCCAGCAGCTTTGGGCTCCTCGGGGAGACCCAGTACTTC. Translated, it gives CASSFGLLGETQYF.

The genes are TRBV27 and TRBJ2-7; D ambiguous. The V and J ends lost 8 bases and 3 bases respectively, with 20 bases between them. This CDR3 has 15 residues. Germline CDR1 and CDR2: MNHEY and SMNVEV (reference sequence). Here the CDR3 reads CASGDTALFYYEQYF. The CDR3 bases are TGTGCCAGCGGAGATACAGCTTTGTTCTACTACGAGCAGTACTTC.

This chain joins TRBV30 and TRBJ1-2, with D tentatively TRBD1 (6 bases). Between the trimmed V and J ends, which lost 2 bases and 7 bases, there was a span of 14 bases. The CDR3 sequence is 13 residues long. Germline V gene data show CDR1 as GTSNPN and CDR2 as SVGIG (reference sequence). The CDR3 coding sequence is TGTGCCTGGAGTCCGATGGGACAATCTGGCTACACCTTC. Translation gives CAWSPMGQSGYTF.

The J gene is TRBJ2-7, the V gene TRBV19; tentatively, D is TRBD1 (5 bases). V lost 4 bases, J lost 6 bases, and 16 bases lay in between. The CDR3 loop spans 14 amino acids. Germline V lookup: CDR1 LNHDA, CDR2 SQIVND (reference sequence). CDR3 in DNA: TGTGCCAGTAGTACAAAAGGGGCGGTACCCGAGCAGTACTTC. Protein sequence: CASSTKGAVPEQYF.

This clone was counted a few times. One end of the junction fails to match germline, which may point to a read error. This chain links TRBV7-7 with TRBJ2-2; 7 positions agree with TRBD2. The germline V gene encodes CDR1 SSHAT and CDR2 FNYEAQ (reference sequence). The CDR3 runs 16 residues. CDR3 in amino acids: CASSPTIWGGTGELFF. The CDR3 bases are TGTGCTAGCAGCCCCACCATATGGGGGGGCACCGGGGAGCTGTTTTTT.

In nucleotides, the CDR3 is TGTGCCAGCAGCTTGGTCACAGATGGCTACACCTTC. It codes for CASSLVTDGYTF. This sequence joins TRBV5-4 and TRBJ1-2; D unclear. Germline lookup yields CDR1 SGHNT and CDR2 YYREEE (reference sequence). Trimming pared 0 bases from V and 6 bases from J, leaving 6 bases between. The CDR3 loop spans 12 amino acids.

The CDR3 nucleotides read TGTGCCAGCAGCTTAGCCCCCCCCGATCCGAACACCGGGGAGCTGTTTTTT. This gives the protein CASSLAPPDPNTGELFF. This chain links TRBV7-8 with TRBJ2-2, with D unclear. This CDR3 contains 17 residues. Trimming removed 0 bases from V and 0 bases from J, with 11 bases in between. In germline, CDR1 is SGHVS, CDR2 FQNEAQ.

The chain couples TRBV25-1 to TRBJ1-5; tentative D call: TRBD1 (5 bases). V was trimmed by 4 bases and J by 0 bases, leaving 13 bases between them. In germline, CDR1 is MGHDK, CDR2 SYGVNS. The CDR3 is made up of 16 amino acids. The CDR3 reads CASSGGRGSSNQPQHF. The CDR3 DNA sequence: TGTGCCAGCAGTGGGGGCCGAGGGTCTAGCAATCAGCCCCAGCATTTT. The full variable domain, completed using reference TRBV25-1 and TRBJ1-5, is EADIYQTPRYLVIGTGKKITLECSQTMGHDKMYWYQQDPGMELHLIHYSYGVNSTEKGDLSSESTVSRIRTEHFPLTLESARPSHTSQYLCASSGGRGSSNQPQHFGDGTRLSIL.

This chain connects TRBV5-6 to TRBJ1-2; no definite D call. There are 15 residues in the CDR3. The germline V gene has CDR1 SGHDT and CDR2 YYEEEE. V lost 4 bases, J lost 4 bases, and 17 bases lay in between. The CDR3 region has the DNA TGTGCCAGCAGCAAGCACGCCGGGAGGTCCTATGGCTACACCTTC. This gives the protein CASSKHAGRSYGYTF.

The chain uses TRBV27 and TRBJ2-1; 12 bases match TRBD2. Trimming took 4 bases from V and 9 from J; bases not matched to a gene: 4. Germline V gene lookup returns CDR1 MNHEY and CDR2 SMNVEV (reference sequence). CDR3 length: 14 residues. The CDR3 bases are TGTGCCAGCAGTTCACCGGGACTAGCGGGTGAGCAGTTCTTC. Translating it yields CASSSPGLAGEQFF.

This clone has only a few counts. The chain is built from TRBV5-4 and TRBJ1-1, with 7 bases identical to TRBD1. J was trimmed by 5 bases and V by 2 bases; bases with no gene match: 3. Germline-derived CDR1 and CDR2 are SGHNT and YYREEE (reference sequence). This CDR3 has 13 residues. The CDR3 is CASSFPGGTEAFF. In DNA, the CDR3 is TGTGCCAGCAGCTTCCCAGGGGGGACTGAAGCTTTCTTT. The whole variable domain, remainder taken from reference TRBV5-4 and TRBJ1-1, is ETGVTQSPTHLIKTRGQQVTLRCSSQSGHNTVSWYQQALGQGPQFIFQYYREEENGRGNFPPRFSGLQFPNYSSELNVNALELDDSALYLCASSFPGGTEAFFGQGTRLTVV.

The rearrangement uses TRBV6-1 and TRBJ2-7, with a tentative D call TRBD1 (6 bases). This CDR3 spans 14 amino acids. CDR1 and CDR2 from the germline V gene are MNHNS and SASEGT. Trimming took off 6 bases at V and 1 base at J, with 13 bases between the two ends. CDR3: CASRGQGSSYEQYV. The CDR3 nucleotides read TGTGCCAGCAGAGGGCAGGGGAGTTCCTACGAGCAGTACGTC.

This clone was counted a single time. The rearrangement uses TRBV28 and TRBJ2-7; 10 bases align to TRBD1. The CDR3 consists of 13 residues. The trim removed 5 bases at V and 9 bases at J, leaving 7 bases unmatched. CDR1 and CDR2 from the germline V gene are MDHEN and SYDVKM. CDR3 bases: TGTGCCAGCAGTAAAGACAGGGGGCGGCGGCAGTACTTC. As protein: CASSKDRGRRQYF. Full variable domain (missing parts from reference TRBV28 and TRBJ2-7): DVKVTQSSRYLVKRTGEKVFLECVQDMDHENMFWYRQDPGLGLRLIYFSYDVKMKEKGDIPEGYSVSREKKERFSLILESASTNQTSMYLCASSKDRGRRQYFGPGTRLTVT.

V usage is TRBV5-6 and J usage is TRBJ1-6; possible D gene TRBD1, 5 bases. The CDR3 loop spans 15 amino acids. CDR1 is SGHDT, CDR2 YYEEEE, per germline. Trimming left V 4 bases short and J 3 bases short, with 11 bases between. CDR3 DNA: TGTGCCAGCAGCCCCGGGACGCACTATAATTCACCCCTCCACTTT. Residues: CASSPGTHYNSPLHF.